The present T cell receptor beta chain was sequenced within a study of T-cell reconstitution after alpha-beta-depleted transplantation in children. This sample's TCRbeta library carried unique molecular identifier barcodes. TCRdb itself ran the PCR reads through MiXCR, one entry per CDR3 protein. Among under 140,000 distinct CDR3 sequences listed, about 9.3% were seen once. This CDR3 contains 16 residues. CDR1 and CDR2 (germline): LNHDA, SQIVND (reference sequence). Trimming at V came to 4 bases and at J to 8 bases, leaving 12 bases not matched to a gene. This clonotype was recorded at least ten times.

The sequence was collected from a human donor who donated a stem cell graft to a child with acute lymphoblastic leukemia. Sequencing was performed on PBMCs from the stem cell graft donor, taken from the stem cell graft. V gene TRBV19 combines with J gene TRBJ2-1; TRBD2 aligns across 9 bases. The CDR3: CASSTVSGRKAYEQFF. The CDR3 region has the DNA TGTGCCAGTAGTACCGTCAGCGGGAGGAAGGCCTATGAGCAGTTCTTC.